The clone carrying this T cell receptor (beta chain) has a single count. What it recognizes is unknown. The data were taken from a study of cytomegalovirus exposure and HLA in healthy donors. Findings and limits, study-wide: Later work found most CMV-associated TCR beta chains apparently HLA-restricted.

It was with 60 Vbeta and 13 Jbeta primers that the PCR ran. Assay used: immunoSEQ multiplex PCR; TCRdb lists only in-frame clones, some missing. The profile shows approximately 190,000 clones, more than 65% of them singletons. The germline V gene has CDR1 MDHEN and CDR2 SYDVKM. Trimming left V 6 bases short and J 7 bases short, with 15 bases between. This CDR3 comprises 13 residues. Sequences were obtained from PBMCs. The rearrangement joins TRBV28 to TRBJ1-2; unclear D gene. This TCR was recovered from a woman aged 25 to 39 in good health and CMV-seronegative. The CDR3 loop reads CASRSPDTSGYTF. The CDR3 bases are TGTGCCAGCAGGTCTCCCGATACTTCTGGCTACACCTTC.